This T cell receptor beta chain was identified during a study of CXCR3-negative and CXCR3-positive naive CD8 T cells. On the study more broadly: The study obtained 130 million to 150 million TRB reads, about 1.5 +/- 0.3 million per library.

UMI-labeled TRB cDNA libraries were prepared by 5' RACE. From the 5' RACE reads, TCRdb lists one entry per CDR3 protein and no DNA. The table lists around 140,000 distinct CDR3 sequences. Germline CDR1 is SEHNR and CDR2 is FQNEAQ (reference sequence). This CDR3 has 15 residues. Sequencing was carried out using naive CXCR3- CD8+ T cells from blood. The subset denotes: CD45RO-CCR7+CD27+CD95- naive CD8+ T cells lacking CXCR3 (TNR3-). This rearrangement joins TRBV7-9 to TRBJ2-7; TCRdb picks TRBD1, but there is no DNA to check that call. The TCR comes from a human donor in good health. Some clones in this sample may be carry-over from other donors' samples. CDR3 in amino acids: CASSSKTGEAYEQYF.